This entry lists 15 T cell receptor beta chains sequenced from one sample in a study of tumor and adjacent non-tumor tissue in lung cancer listed by TCRdb under 2018. RNA was extracted from bulk unsorted tissue and checked for quality with a NanoDrop ND-1000 and an Agilent 2100. The method was multiplex PCR. Sequencing used an Illumina HiSeq 2500. Following protocols modified from ARM-PCR, the researchers constructed TCRbeta libraries through three rounds of nested PCR with primers (Table S4). The public sequencing data were trimmed at Q25 with fastp and processed into clonotypes with MiXCR by TCRdb, which kept only in-frame beta chains. Identical CDR3 protein sequences are pooled into one entry, listed with their most common genes and DNA. The table for this sample lists some 90,000 distinct CDR3 sequences; around two thirds of them were counted only once. Together, the top ten hold roughly 14% of the sample.

Input material: lung tumor tissue. These receptors were obtained from a man between 70 and 80 years old with non-small cell lung cancer.

The chain recombines TRBV4-2 with TRBJ1-4; the D is unclear. The CDR3 consists of 16 residues. V lost 1 base and J 10 bases, leaving 19 bases between the germline ends. The V gene's germline CDR1 is LGHNA and CDR2 YNFKEQ. CDR3 DNA: TGTGCCAGCAGCCAAGGGACTCGGACCCGGCGGCTAAAACTGTTTTTT. It specifies CASSQGTRTRRLKLFF.

The rearrangement links TRBV28 to TRBJ1-2; no definite D call. Per germline, CDR1 MDHEN and CDR2 SYDVKM. The CDR3 is 11 residues long. The V gene lost 7 bases and the J gene lost 10 bases, with 13 bases spanning the gap. DNA for the CDR3: TGTGCCAGCAATTCCCTTTTGATCTACACCTTC. Translating it yields CASNSLLIYTF.

On this clonotype: Without the conserved terminal phenylalanine or tryptophan, this CDR3 likely stems from a read error. The DNA is omitted, as the CDR3 cannot be located on it reliably, and the CDR3 follows TCRdb's listing. The CDR3 region is CASSLSSDGQVI. V and J are TRBV28 and TRBJ2-1. The CDR3 totals 12 residues, both ends included. Germline-derived CDR1 and CDR2 are MDHEN and SYDVKM.

As for this clonotype: This likely comes from a read error, as the CDR3 has no conserved phenylalanine or tryptophan at its end. This chain links TRBV5-4 with TRBJ2-3, with 9 positions matching TRBD2. Germline-derived CDR1 and CDR2 are SGHNT and YYREEE (reference sequence). The CDR3 contains 15 residues. In nucleotides, the CDR3 is TGTGCTAGCAGCCCGACTAGCGGAAGCACAGATACGCAGTATTTA. This sequence encodes CASSPTSGSTDTQYL.

A few counts support this clonotype. This sequence may be a read error, since a much larger clone differs from it by one base. J is TRBJ2-6 and V is TRBV5-6; the D gene is possibly TRBD2 (6 bases). Germline V CDR1 and CDR2: SGHDT, YYEEEE. The CDR3 extends over 16 amino acids. Trimming removed 1 base from V and 4 bases from J, with 12 bases in between. The CDR3 DNA reads as TGTGCCAGCAGCTTGCTTCGGGGGACCGGGGCCAACGTCCTGACTTTC. Translation: CASSLLRGTGANVLTF.

With regard to this clonotype: A junction boundary mismatches the germline segment, possibly from a read error. The chain carries TRBV4-1 and TRBJ2-3; D gene uncertain. This CDR3 is 16 amino acids long. Germline-derived CDR1 and CDR2 are MGHRA and YSYEKL. This chain's CDR3 is CASSQVSYPVVDTQYF. CDR3 DNA sequence: TGTGCCAGCAGCCAAGTTTCCTACCCCGTAGTAGATACGCAGTATTTT.

The J gene is TRBJ2-3, the V gene TRBV11-1; 11 bases match TRBD1. This CDR3 spans 14 amino acids. The V segment lost 6 bases and the J segment 4 bases; nucleotides outside the gene matches: 3. The germline CDR1 and CDR2 sequences are SGHAT and FQDESV (reference sequence). CDR3 protein: CASRSDRGPDTQYF. In nucleotides, the CDR3 is TGTGCCAGCAGATCGGACAGGGGGCCAGATACGCAGTATTTT.

At least ten counts were recorded for this clonotype. The chain uses TRBV4-1 and TRBJ2-5; 7 bases are a match to TRBD1. Per germline, CDR1 MGHRA and CDR2 YSYEKL. The CDR3 is 17 amino acids. J lost 2 bases, V lost 4 bases, and 13 bases had no gene match. CDR3 DNA: TGCGCCAGCAGCCTCCAGGGCTATGGGACAGAACAAGAGACCCAGTACTTC. This translates into CASSLQGYGTEQETQYF.

Points on this clonotype: Mismatch with germline at one junction end may stem from a read error. The chain links TRBV6-2 or TRBV6-3 to TRBJ1-5; 7 bases fit TRBD1. The J call may be wrong; the DNA end is better matched by TRBJ2-3. Looked up from germline, CDR1 is MNHEY and CDR2 is SVGEGT. The CDR3 totals 15 residues. The CDR3 region is CVSSADRVGNQSQYF. For the CDR3, the DNA is TGTGTCAGCAGCGCCGACAGGGTGGGCAATCAGTCCCAGTATTTT.

This rearrangement joins TRBV11-3 to TRBJ2-7, with 10 positions matching TRBD1. The CDR3 extends over 13 amino acids. Germline CDR1 and CDR2: SGHNT and YENEEA. After removal of 9 bases from V and 6 bases from J, the junction contained 8 bases not matched to a gene. The CDR3 loop reads CASSMTGGSEQYF. CDR3 sequence (DNA): TGTGCCAGTAGCATGACAGGGGGCAGCGAGCAGTACTTC.

A note on this clonotype: Compared with germline, one end of the junction differs, possibly owing to a read error. The chain has TRBV28 and TRBJ1-6; D is unresolved. Per the germline V gene, CDR1 is MDHEN and CDR2 is SYDVKM. The CDR3 contains 14 residues. The chain's CDR3 is CARSFGGENSPLHF. CDR3 DNA sequence: TGTGCCCGCAGTTTCGGCGGGGAAAATTCACCCCTCCACTTT.

The V and J genes are TRBV11-2 and TRBJ2-5; 7 nucleotides align to TRBD1. Germline assignment: CDR1 SGHAT and CDR2 FQNNGV. This CDR3 is 15 amino acids long. The V gene end was trimmed by 4 bases and the J gene end by 4 bases; junction bases not matched to a gene: 9. The CDR3 protein is CASSWVRTGRETQYF. The CDR3 nucleotides are TGTGCCAGCAGCTGGGTCAGGACAGGCCGAGAGACCCAGTACTTC. Combining the CDR3 with reference TRBV11-2 and TRBJ2-5 gives the whole variable domain EAGVAQSPRYKIIEKRQSVAFWCNPISGHATLYWYQQILGQGPKLLIQFQNNGVVDDSQLPKDRFSAERLKGVDSTLKIQPAKLEDSAVYLCASSWVRTGRETQYFGPGTRLLVL.

The table lists this clonotype with a few counts. With a much larger clone just one base away, this may be a read error. The chain uses TRBV23-1 and TRBJ2-3; 8 bases align to TRBD2. TRBV23-1 is sorted into the ORF group, with uncertain function. The CDR3 sequence is 14 residues long. CDR3 DNA: TGCGCGATACCTAACCGGGGGGGGACAGATACGCAGTATTTT. It codes for CAIPNRGGTDTQYF.

This clonotype has a single count. This may come from a read error, since a much larger clone is one base off. The rearrangement joins TRBV4-1 to TRBJ2-7; TRBD2 aligns across 13 bases. The CDR3 is made up of 15 amino acids. Per germline, CDR1 MGHRA and CDR2 YSYEKL. Losses at the gene ends were 4 bases for V and 5 bases for J; bases not matched to a gene: 5. The DNA for the CDR3 is TGCGCCAGCAGCCTCCGGACTAGCGGGGGTGACGAGCAGTACTTC. This gives the protein CASSLRTSGGDEQYF.

Points on this clonotype: One end of the junction is discordant with germline, which a read error may explain. The V and J genes are TRBV12-3 or TRBV12-4 and TRBJ2-7; weak D call: TRBD1 (5 bases). This CDR3 is 13 amino acids long. The CDR3 bases are TGTGCCAGCAGTTTTAGGACAACCCACGAGGAGCACTTC. It specifies CASSFRTTHEEHF.